This passage covers 32 T cell receptor beta chains from one sample sequenced in a study of cytomegalovirus exposure and HLA in healthy donors. This PCR relied on a set of 60 Vbeta primers and 13 Jbeta primers. Measured with immunoSEQ multiplex PCR; TCRdb has only the in-frame clones, and not every one. This table holds 150,000 to 200,000 clones, approximately 80% found once. Sequencing used PBMCs. Receptors originate from a woman in her forties in good health and CMV-seronegative.

This rearrangement joins TRBV4-1 to TRBJ1-4; D not certain. V shed 4 bases and J shed 8 bases, with 11 bases lying between them. Looked up from germline, CDR1 is MGHRA and CDR2 is YSYEKL. The CDR3 sequence is 13 residues long. The CDR3 DNA follows: TGCGCCAGCAGCCTTCCCGGGGAGGAAAAACTGTTTTTT. Its protein product is CASSLPGEEKLFF.

The CDR3 protein is CASSVAAGKHEQFF. The DNA for the CDR3 is TGTGCCAGCAGTGTTGCAGCGGGAAAGCATGAGCAGTTCTTC. The genes are TRBV6-1 and TRBJ2-1; 7 positions match TRBD2. In germline, CDR1 is MNHNS, CDR2 SASEGT. V lost 4 bases to trimming and J lost 8 bases; unmatched junction nucleotides: 8. CDR3 size: 14 residues.

V usage is TRBV4-1 and J usage is TRBJ1-4; D is undetermined. The CDR3 consists of 11 residues. V was cut by 0 bases and J by 14 bases, with 7 bases left in between. Germline V gives CDR1 MGHRA, CDR2 YSYEKL. The CDR3 loop is CASSQELALFF. The CDR3 bases are TGCGCCAGCAGCCAAGAGCTGGCCCTGTTTTTT.

The chain combines TRBV18 with TRBJ1-2; 10 bases match TRBD1. Per the germline V gene, CDR1 is KGHSH and CDR2 is LQKENI. The V gene end was trimmed by 5 bases and the J gene end by 8 bases; junction bases not matched to a gene: 2. CDR3 length equals 12 residues. CDR3 nucleotide sequence: TGTGCCAGCTCAGGACAGGGGGAAGGCTACACCTTC. It yields the protein CASSGQGEGYTF.

This chain links TRBV27 with TRBJ2-1; D possibly corresponds to TRBD2 (5 bases). Germline values: CDR1 MNHEY, CDR2 SMNVEV (reference sequence). This CDR3 region has 15 residues. Trimming removed 4 bases from V and 4 bases from J, with 14 bases in between. CDR3 coding DNA: TGTGCCAGCAGTTCTCTTGGAAGCGGATACAATGAGCAGTTCTTC. As protein: CASSSLGSGYNEQFF.

This sequence joins TRBV27 and TRBJ1-2; D is possibly TRBD1 (5 bases). Germline loops: CDR1 MNHEY, CDR2 SMNVEV (reference sequence). The CDR3 runs to 17 residues. V gave up 3 bases and J gave up 3 bases, with 20 bases separating them. The CDR3 here is CASSLKGEHTNYYGYTF. In DNA form, the CDR3 reads TGTGCCAGCAGTTTGAAAGGGGAACACACCAACTACTATGGCTACACCTTC.

The genes are TRBV4-3 and TRBJ1-2; no reliable D call. Germline values: CDR1 LGHNA, CDR2 YSLEER. The CDR3 has 15 amino acids. The V end lost 4 bases, the J end lost 0 bases, and 12 bases lay between the germline ends. The CDR3 DNA is TGCGCCAGCAGCCTCGCAGACACTTCTAACTATGGCTACACCTTC. Protein sequence: CASSLADTSNYGYTF.

Written as DNA, the CDR3 is TGCGCCAGCAGCCCCCCAGGGGTTGGCTACACCTTC. Residues: CASSPPGVGYTF. The chain employs TRBV5-1 and TRBJ1-2, with D possibly TRBD1 on 6 matching bases. Trimming pared 4 bases from V and 7 bases from J, leaving 11 bases between. The CDR3 consists of 12 residues. CDR1 and CDR2 from the germline V gene are SGHRS and YFSETQ.

This chain connects TRBV7-8 to TRBJ1-2, with no clear D. V dropped 4 bases and J dropped 4 bases, with 19 bases sitting between them. This CDR3 is built from 16 residues. Germline V gene data show CDR1 as SGHVS and CDR2 as FQNEAQ. Here the CDR3 reads CASSSPAERLGYGYTF. For the CDR3, the DNA is TGTGCCAGCAGCTCACCCGCTGAGAGGCTTGGCTATGGCTACACCTTC.

V usage is TRBV6-1 and J usage is TRBJ2-2, with a possible D match to TRBD2 (6 bases). The V end lost 11 bases, the J end lost 1 base, and 14 bases lay between the germline ends. The germline CDR1 and CDR2 sequences are MNHNS and SASEGT. The CDR3 extends over 14 amino acids. As DNA, the CDR3 is TGTGCCCTCCAAGCGGGCCGGAACACCGGGGAGCTGTTTTTT. This encodes CALQAGRNTGELFF.

V and J are TRBV25-1 and TRBJ1-2; TRBD1 matches at 7 bases. From germline, CDR1 is MGHDK and CDR2 SYGVNS. The length of the CDR3 is 11 residues. J gave up 9 bases and V 5 bases, and 3 bases lay outside the gene matches. For the CDR3, the DNA is TGTGCCAGCAGTAAGGGGGCTAGCTACACCTTC. Its protein product is CASSKGASYTF.

V is TRBV7-9 and J is TRBJ2-5; 9 positions agree with TRBD2. V shed 4 bases and J 1 base; nucleotides not matched to a gene: 7. CDR1 and CDR2 (germline): SEHNR, FQNEAQ (reference sequence). The CDR3 contains 16 residues. CDR3 coding DNA: TGTGCCAGCAGCTCGGGCGGGAGGGGGACCCAAGAGACCCAGTACTTC. This gives the protein CASSSGGRGTQETQYF.

V and J are TRBV7-2 and TRBJ2-7, with 14 nucleotides matching TRBD2. Looked up from germline, CDR1 is SGHTA and CDR2 is FQGNSA. CDR3 size: 17 residues. After removal of 7 bases from V and 3 bases from J, the junction contained 11 bases not matched to a gene. The CDR3 region is CASTLGAGLAGVYEQYV. Here the CDR3 DNA reads TGTGCCAGCACTTTAGGGGCGGGACTAGCGGGAGTCTACGAGCAGTACGTC.

This chain joins TRBV9 and TRBJ2-6; D ambiguous. V dropped 5 bases and J dropped 0 bases, with 6 bases sitting between them. The CDR3 is 14 residues long. Germline V lookup: CDR1 SGDLS, CDR2 YYNGEE. The CDR3 nucleotides read TGTGCCAGCAGTAAATTCTCTGGGGCCAACGTCCTGACTTTC. Translated, it gives CASSKFSGANVLTF.

The gene calls are TRBV4-3 and TRBJ2-1; the match to TRBD2 covers 7 bases. Per germline, CDR1 LGHNA and CDR2 YSLEER. The V gene end was trimmed by 8 bases and the J gene end by 8 bases; junction bases not matched to a gene: 3. The CDR3 is 11 amino acids. The chain's CDR3 is CASGRVDEQFF. The CDR3 bases are TGCGCCAGCGGGAGGGTAGATGAGCAGTTCTTC.

The genes are TRBV11-3 and TRBJ1-6, with D tentatively TRBD1 (5 bases). Per the germline V gene, CDR1 is SGHNT and CDR2 is YENEEA. Trimming pared 0 bases from V and 5 bases from J, leaving 8 bases between. The CDR3 covers 15 residues. In DNA, the CDR3 is TGTGCCAGCAGCTTAGAGGGGGGGAATAATTCACCCCTCCACTTT. It encodes CASSLEGGNNSPLHF. Together with reference TRBV11-3 and TRBJ1-6, the CDR3 gives the full variable domain: EAGVVQSPRYKIIEKKQPVAFWCNPISGHNTLYWYLQNLGQGPELLIRYENEEAVDDSQLPKDRFSAERLKGVDSTLKIQPAELGDSAVYLCASSLEGGNNSPLHFGNGTRLTVT.

This clone was observed once. The chain carries TRBV2 and TRBJ2-1; D is uncertain. CDR3 length: 13 residues. Germline CDR1 is SNHLY and CDR2 is FYNNEI. The ends were cut back, 2 bases at V and 10 bases at J, with 12 bases in the middle. CDR3 in amino acids: CASSENRVEEQFF. The CDR3 DNA reads TGTGCCAGCAGTGAAAATCGGGTAGAGGAGCAGTTCTTC.

The chain carries TRBV7-8 and TRBJ2-7, with TRBD2 as a possible D gene (5 bases). Germline V gene sequence: CDR1 SGHVS, CDR2 FQNEAQ. The CDR3 has 13 residues. Trimming pared 4 bases from V and 13 bases from J, leaving 20 bases between. CDR3 protein: CASSSTQEDTIYV. The CDR3 nucleotides are TGTGCCAGCAGCTCGACCCAGGAGGATACGATATACGTC.

This clone was detected only once. CDR3 region: CASSFTGDTEAFF. The DNA of the CDR3 is TGCGCCAGCAGCTTTACAGGGGACACTGAAGCTTTCTTT. This rearrangement joins TRBV5-1 to TRBJ1-1; 7 bases fit TRBD1. The CDR3 consists of 13 residues. Germline V gene lookup returns CDR1 SGHRS and CDR2 YFSETQ. The trim removed 2 bases at V and 3 bases at J, leaving 1 base unmatched.

The genes are TRBV9 and TRBJ2-5, with D maybe TRBD1 (5 bases). V was pared by 2 bases and J by 4 bases, with 9 bases between. This CDR3 contains 13 residues. Germline-derived CDR1 and CDR2 are SGDLS and YYNGEE. CDR3 nucleotide sequence: TGTGCCAGCAGCGTTCAGGGCTTAGAGACCCAGTACTTC. It translates to CASSVQGLETQYF.

The rearrangement uses TRBV5-1 and TRBJ1-6, with D possibly matching TRBD1 (5 bases). The germline V gene encodes CDR1 SGHRS and CDR2 YFSETQ. The CDR3 consists of 14 residues. Trimming removed 1 base at V and 7 bases at J, with 9 bases between. The CDR3 loop is CASSLTNRNSPLHF. CDR3 sequence (DNA): TGCGCCAGCAGCTTGACAAACAGGAATTCACCCCTCCACTTT.

The V gene is TRBV5-5, the J gene TRBJ1-5; unclear D gene. The ends were cut back, 4 bases at V and 0 bases at J, with 14 bases in the middle. CDR1 and CDR2 (germline): SGHKS, YYEKEE (reference sequence). The CDR3 consists of 16 residues. The CDR3 sequence is CASSPLAGDSNQPQHF. Written as DNA, the CDR3 is TGTGCCAGCAGCCCCCTGGCAGGTGATAGCAATCAGCCCCAGCATTTT. Filled out from reference TRBV5-5 and TRBJ1-5, the complete variable domain reads DAGVTQSPTHLIKTRGQQVTLRCSPISGHKSVSWYQQVLGQGPQFIFQYYEKEERGRGNFPDRFSARQFPNYSSELNVNALLLGDSALYLCASSPLAGDSNQPQHFGDGTRLSIL.

The chain uses TRBV19 and TRBJ2-1; 7 bases match TRBD2. Germline V gene sequence: CDR1 LNHDA, CDR2 SQIVND (reference sequence). The CDR3 totals 16 residues. Germline trimming cut 3 bases from V and 1 base from J; bases unmatched to any gene: 6. The CDR3 sequence: CASSMGAGVSYNEQFF. CDR3 DNA: TGTGCCAGTAGTATGGGTGCGGGAGTATCCTACAATGAGCAGTTCTTC. Based on the CDR3 plus reference TRBV19 and TRBJ2-1, the full variable domain is DGGITQSPKYLFRKEGQNVTLSCEQNLNHDAMYWYRQDPGQGLRLIYYSQIVNDFQKGDIAEGYSVSREKKESFPLTVTSAQKNPTAFYLCASSMGAGVSYNEQFFGPGTRLTVL.

This chain uses TRBV2 with TRBJ1-2; 7 nucleotides agree with TRBD1. Germline-derived CDR1 and CDR2 are SNHLY and FYNNEI. The trim removed 4 bases at V and 2 bases at J, leaving 4 bases unmatched. This CDR3 contains 14 residues. The CDR3 region is CASSGGQRNYGYTF. CDR3 nucleotide sequence: TGTGCCAGCAGTGGGGGACAGCGAAACTATGGCTACACCTTC.

This chain links TRBV5-1 with TRBJ1-1; D uncertain. Trimming pared 0 bases from V and 3 bases from J, leaving 6 bases between. CDR1 SGHRS and CDR2 YFSETQ come from the germline V gene. This CDR3 is 13 amino acids long. The CDR3 nucleotides are TGCGCCAGCAGCTTGGACAGAGACACTGAAGCTTTCTTT. Translated, it gives CASSLDRDTEAFF. The variable domain in full, with the rest retrieved from reference TRBV5-1 and TRBJ1-1, is KAGVTQTPRYLIKTRGQQVTLSCSPISGHRSVSWYQQTPGQGLQFLFEYFSETQRNKGNFPGRFSGRQFSNSRSEMNVSTLELGDSALYLCASSLDRDTEAFFGQGTRLTVV.

This chain uses TRBV19 with TRBJ2-7; 7 bases are a match to TRBD1. Germline V gene sequence: CDR1 LNHDA, CDR2 SQIVND (reference sequence). The V segment lost 1 base and the J segment 3 bases; nucleotides outside the gene matches: 3. CDR3 length: 14 residues. For the CDR3, the DNA is TGTGCCAGTAGTATAGGTGGGACAGACTACGAGCAGTACTTC. Its protein is CASSIGGTDYEQYF. Filled out from reference TRBV19 and TRBJ2-7, the complete variable domain reads DGGITQSPKYLFRKEGQNVTLSCEQNLNHDAMYWYRQDPGQGLRLIYYSQIVNDFQKGDIAEGYSVSREKKESFPLTVTSAQKNPTAFYLCASSIGGTDYEQYFGPGTRLTVT.

The rearrangement uses TRBV7-2 and TRBJ1-1, with D perhaps TRBD1 (6 bases). There are 18 residues in the CDR3. Looked up from germline, CDR1 is SGHTA and CDR2 is FQGNSA. The V gene lost 4 bases and the J gene lost 1 base, with 22 bases spanning the gap. In DNA, the CDR3 is TGTGCCAGCAGCTCACCTCCGGGACAACAATGGCGGAACACTGAAGCTTTCTTT. Translation: CASSSPPGQQWRNTEAFF.

This clone was picked up many times. V gene TRBV27 combines with J gene TRBJ1-3; D uncertain. CDR3 length equals 16 residues. Trimming stripped 5 bases from V and 4 bases from J, with 18 bases between. Looked up from germline, CDR1 is MNHEY and CDR2 is SMNVEV (reference sequence). Written as DNA, the CDR3 is TGTGCCAGCAGTCCACTGCTCGAGGGAATAGGAAACACCATATATTTT. This translates into CASSPLLEGIGNTIYF.

The chain recombines TRBV7-2 with TRBJ2-5; D unclear. The J call may be in error: the DNA end matches TRBJ2-7 better. This CDR3 is 12 amino acids long. Germline V lookup: CDR1 SGHTA, CDR2 FQGNSA. The CDR3 sequence: CASREISYEQYF. CDR3 nucleotide sequence: TGTGCCAGCAGGGAGATAAGCTACGAGCAGTACTTC.

V and J are TRBV15 and TRBJ2-1, with a tentative D call TRBD1 (5 bases). Germline V gene sequence: CDR1 LNHNV, CDR2 YYDKDF (reference sequence). The CDR3 loop spans 16 amino acids. V was cut by 3 bases and J by 7 bases, with 19 bases left in between. The CDR3 is CATSRRRWGVGNEQFF. The CDR3, as DNA: TGTGCCACCAGCAGGCGAAGGTGGGGCGTTGGAAATGAGCAGTTCTTC.

The V gene is TRBV6-1, the J gene TRBJ2-5, with 10 bases identical to TRBD2. V lost 1 base, J lost 2 bases, and 7 bases stayed unmatched. The CDR3 has 17 residues. CDR1 and CDR2 (germline): MNHNS, SASEGT. CDR3 in amino acids: CASSEGWSSGSQETQYF. CDR3 DNA: TGTGCCAGCAGTGAAGGGTGGTCTAGCGGGAGTCAAGAGACCCAGTACTTC.

This rearrangement joins TRBV10-3 to TRBJ2-7, with 9 bases identical to TRBD1. CDR3 length: 14 amino acids. The germline gives CDR1 ENHRY, CDR2 SYGVKD. Trimming removed 7 bases from V and 1 base from J; junction bases left unmatched: 5. The CDR3 DNA is TGTGCCATCATGACGGACAGGGGTTCCTACGAGCAGTACTTC. Residues: CAIMTDRGSYEQYF.